This T cell receptor beta chain was captured by sequencing in a study of shared clonotypes between healthy human individuals. CDR1 is MDHEN, CDR2 SYDVKM, per germline. Trimming cost V 3 bases and J 1 base, with 8 bases left between them. This CDR3 is built from 14 residues. In the authors' workflow: Owing to the provision of junction-only sequences devoid of quality scores by immunoSEQ, filtering differed. Here immunoSEQ multiplex PCR was the method, and the copy in TCRdb shows in-frame clones only, minus some. Clonal size and the V and J genes are those of that table, whereas D and trimming came from the DNA. The table shows 1.5 million to 2.5 million clones, with about 95% occurring only once. Naive-designated CD8 cells lacked CD45RO, were positively enriched for CCR7, and omitted terminally differentiated effector memory CD45RA+ cells.

This sequence joins TRBV28 and TRBJ2-3; no definite D call. This sequence was found in a man younger than 35 in good health. Sequencing was carried out using naive CD8+ T cells sorted from blood. CDR3 amino acids: CASSFLVGTDTQYF. As DNA, the CDR3 is TGTGCCAGCAGTTTTCTAGTTGGCACAGATACGCAGTATTTT.